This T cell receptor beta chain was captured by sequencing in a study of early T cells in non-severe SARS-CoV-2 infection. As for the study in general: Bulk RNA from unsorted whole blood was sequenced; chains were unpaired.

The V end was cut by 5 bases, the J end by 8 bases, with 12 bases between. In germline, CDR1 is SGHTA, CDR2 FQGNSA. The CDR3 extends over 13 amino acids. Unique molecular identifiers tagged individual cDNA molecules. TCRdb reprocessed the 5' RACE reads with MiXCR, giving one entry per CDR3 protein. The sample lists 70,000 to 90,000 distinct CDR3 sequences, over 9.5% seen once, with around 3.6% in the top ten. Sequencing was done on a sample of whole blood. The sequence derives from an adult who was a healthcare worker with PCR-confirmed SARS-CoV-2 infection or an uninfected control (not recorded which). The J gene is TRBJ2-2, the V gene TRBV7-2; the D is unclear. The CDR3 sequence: CASSPHWAGELFF. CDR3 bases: TGTGCCAGCAGCCCCCACTGGGCAGGGGAGCTGTTTTTT.